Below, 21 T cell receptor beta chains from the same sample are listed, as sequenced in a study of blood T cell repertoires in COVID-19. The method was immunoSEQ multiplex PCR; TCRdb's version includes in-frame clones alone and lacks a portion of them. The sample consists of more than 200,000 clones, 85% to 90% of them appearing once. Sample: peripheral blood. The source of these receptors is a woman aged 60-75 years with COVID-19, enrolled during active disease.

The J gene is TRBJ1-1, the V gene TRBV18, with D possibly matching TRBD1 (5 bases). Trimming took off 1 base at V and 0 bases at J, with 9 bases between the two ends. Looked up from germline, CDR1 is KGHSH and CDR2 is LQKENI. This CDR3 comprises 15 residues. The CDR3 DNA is TGTGCCAGCTCACCACGGTCAGGGCTGAACACTGAAGCTTTCTTT. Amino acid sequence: CASSPRSGLNTEAFF.

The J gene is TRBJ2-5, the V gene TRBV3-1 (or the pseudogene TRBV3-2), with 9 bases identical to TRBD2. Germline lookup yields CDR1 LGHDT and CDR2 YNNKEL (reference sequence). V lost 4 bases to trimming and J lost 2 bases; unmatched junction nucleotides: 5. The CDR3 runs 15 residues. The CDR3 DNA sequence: TGTGCCAGCAGCCCGTTTAGCGGGAGACAAGAGACCCAGTACTTC. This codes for CASSPFSGRQETQYF.

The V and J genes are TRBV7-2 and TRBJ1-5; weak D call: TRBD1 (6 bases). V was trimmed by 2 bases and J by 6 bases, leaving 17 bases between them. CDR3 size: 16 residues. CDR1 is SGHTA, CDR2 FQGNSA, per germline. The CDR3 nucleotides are TGTGCCAGCAGCTTAATAGCGGCGGGGGCGCGTCAGCCCCAGCATTTT. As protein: CASSLIAAGARQPQHF.

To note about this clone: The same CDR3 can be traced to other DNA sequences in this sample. In DNA, the CDR3 is TGTGCCAGCAGGGGGGACAGTAGCAATCAGCCCCAGCATTTT. Its protein is CASRGDSSNQPQHF. The rearrangement links TRBV2 to TRBJ1-5; 7 nucleotides match TRBD1. Looked up from germline, CDR1 is SNHLY and CDR2 is FYNNEI. J gave up 0 bases and V 6 bases, and 2 bases lay outside the gene matches. The CDR3 runs 14 residues.

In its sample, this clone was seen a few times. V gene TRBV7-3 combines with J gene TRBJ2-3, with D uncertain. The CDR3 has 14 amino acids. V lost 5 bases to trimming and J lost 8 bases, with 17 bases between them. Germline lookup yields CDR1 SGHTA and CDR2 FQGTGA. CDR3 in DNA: TGTGCCAGCAGCCCCCTCCGGTCGGTAGCTACGCAGTATTTT. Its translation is CASSPLRSVATQYF.

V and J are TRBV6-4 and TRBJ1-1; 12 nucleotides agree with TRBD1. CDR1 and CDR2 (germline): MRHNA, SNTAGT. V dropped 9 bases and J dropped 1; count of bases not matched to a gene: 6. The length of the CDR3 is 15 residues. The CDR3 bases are TGTGCCAGAGGGACAGGGGGCGCCCGGAACACTGAAGCTTTCTTT. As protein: CARGTGGARNTEAFF.

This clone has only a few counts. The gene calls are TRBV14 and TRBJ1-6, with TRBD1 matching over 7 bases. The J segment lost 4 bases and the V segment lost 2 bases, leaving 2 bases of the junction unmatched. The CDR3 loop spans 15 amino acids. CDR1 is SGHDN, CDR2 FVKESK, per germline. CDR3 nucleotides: TGTGCCAGCAGCCAATCACAGGGGTATAATTCACCCCTCCACTTT. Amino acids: CASSQSQGYNSPLHF.

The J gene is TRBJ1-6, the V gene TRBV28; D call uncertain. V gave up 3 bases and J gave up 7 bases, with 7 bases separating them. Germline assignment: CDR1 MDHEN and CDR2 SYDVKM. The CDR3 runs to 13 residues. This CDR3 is CASSLTQNSPLHF. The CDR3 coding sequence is TGTGCCAGCAGTTTGACACAGAATTCACCCCTCCACTTT.

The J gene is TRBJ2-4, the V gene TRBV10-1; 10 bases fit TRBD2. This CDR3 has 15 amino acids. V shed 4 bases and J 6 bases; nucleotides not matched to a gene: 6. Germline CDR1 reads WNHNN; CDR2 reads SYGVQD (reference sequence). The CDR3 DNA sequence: TGCGCCAGCAGTGGGAGCGGGAGGGCCGGAAACATTCAGTACTTC. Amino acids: CASSGSGRAGNIQYF.

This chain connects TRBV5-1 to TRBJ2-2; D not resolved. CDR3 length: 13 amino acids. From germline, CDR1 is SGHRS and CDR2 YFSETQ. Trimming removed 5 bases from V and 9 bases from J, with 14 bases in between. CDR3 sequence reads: CASSKLASRELFF. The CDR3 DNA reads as TGCGCCAGCAGTAAACTGGCTAGTCGGGAGCTGTTTTTT.

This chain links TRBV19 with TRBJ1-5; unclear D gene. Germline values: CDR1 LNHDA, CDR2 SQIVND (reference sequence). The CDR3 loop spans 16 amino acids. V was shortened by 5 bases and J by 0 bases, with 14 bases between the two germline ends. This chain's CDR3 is CASSPLSEISNQPQHF. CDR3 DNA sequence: TGTGCCAGTAGTCCCCTGTCAGAAATTAGCAATCAGCCCCAGCATTTT. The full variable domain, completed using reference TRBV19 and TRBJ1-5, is DGGITQSPKYLFRKEGQNVTLSCEQNLNHDAMYWYRQDPGQGLRLIYYSQIVNDFQKGDIAEGYSVSREKKESFPLTVTSAQKNPTAFYLCASSPLSEISNQPQHFGDGTRLSIL.

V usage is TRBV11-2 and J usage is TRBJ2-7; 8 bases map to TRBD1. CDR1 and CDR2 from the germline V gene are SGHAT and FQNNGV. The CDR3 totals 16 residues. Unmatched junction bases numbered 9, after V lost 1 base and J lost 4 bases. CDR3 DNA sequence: TGTGCCAGCAGCTTAGGGGGGGACAGGCGTGGATACGAGCAGTACTTC. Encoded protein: CASSLGGDRRGYEQYF.

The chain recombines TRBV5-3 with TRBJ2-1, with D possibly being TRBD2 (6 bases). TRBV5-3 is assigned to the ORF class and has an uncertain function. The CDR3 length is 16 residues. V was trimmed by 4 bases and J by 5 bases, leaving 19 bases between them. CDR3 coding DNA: TGTGCCAGAAGCACCACCCTTCCCGCGGGACACAATGAGCAGTTCTTC. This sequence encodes CARSTTLPAGHNEQFF.

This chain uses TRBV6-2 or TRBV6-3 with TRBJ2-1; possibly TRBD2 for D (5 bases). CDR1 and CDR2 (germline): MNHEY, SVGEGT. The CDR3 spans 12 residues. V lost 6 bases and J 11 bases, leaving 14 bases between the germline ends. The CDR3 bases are TGTGCCAGCAGCCGACTACGTGTTCAGCAGTTCTTC. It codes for CASSRLRVQQFF.

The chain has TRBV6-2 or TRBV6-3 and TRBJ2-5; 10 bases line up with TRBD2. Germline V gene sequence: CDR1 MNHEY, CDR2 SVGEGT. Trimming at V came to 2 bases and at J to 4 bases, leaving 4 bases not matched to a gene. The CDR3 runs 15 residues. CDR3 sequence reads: CASSYGAGGVETQYF. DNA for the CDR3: TGTGCCAGCAGTTACGGAGCGGGAGGGGTAGAGACCCAGTACTTC.

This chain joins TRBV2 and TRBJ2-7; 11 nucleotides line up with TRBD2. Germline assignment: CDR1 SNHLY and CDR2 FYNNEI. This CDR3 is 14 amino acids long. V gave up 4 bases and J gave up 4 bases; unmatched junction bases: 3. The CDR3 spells CASSARTSGYEQYF. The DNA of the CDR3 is TGTGCCAGCAGTGCCCGGACTAGCGGGTACGAGCAGTACTTC.

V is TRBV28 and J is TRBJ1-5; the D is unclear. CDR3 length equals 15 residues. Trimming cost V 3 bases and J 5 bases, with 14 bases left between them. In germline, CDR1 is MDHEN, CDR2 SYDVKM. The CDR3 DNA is TGTGCCAGCAGTTTGGTGGGGAGGCAAGATCAGCCCCAGCATTTT. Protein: CASSLVGRQDQPQHF.

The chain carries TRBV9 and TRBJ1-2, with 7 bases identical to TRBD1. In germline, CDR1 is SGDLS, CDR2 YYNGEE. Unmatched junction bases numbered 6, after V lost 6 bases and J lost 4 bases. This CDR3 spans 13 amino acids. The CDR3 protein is CASTLQGGYGYTF. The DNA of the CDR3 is TGTGCCAGCACCCTTCAGGGGGGCTATGGCTACACCTTC. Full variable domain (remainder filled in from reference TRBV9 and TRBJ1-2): DSGVTQTPKHLITATGQRVTLRCSPRSGDLSVYWYQQSLDQGLQFLIQYYNGEERAKGNILERFSAQQFPDLHSELNLSSLELGDSALYFCASTLQGGYGYTFGSGTRLTVV.

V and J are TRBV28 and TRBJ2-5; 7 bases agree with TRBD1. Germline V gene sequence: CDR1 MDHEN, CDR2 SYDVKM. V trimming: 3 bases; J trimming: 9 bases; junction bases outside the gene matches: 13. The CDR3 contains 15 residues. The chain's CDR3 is CASSFRGTVEAAQYF. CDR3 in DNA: TGTGCCAGCAGTTTCCGAGGGACAGTAGAAGCGGCCCAGTACTTC.

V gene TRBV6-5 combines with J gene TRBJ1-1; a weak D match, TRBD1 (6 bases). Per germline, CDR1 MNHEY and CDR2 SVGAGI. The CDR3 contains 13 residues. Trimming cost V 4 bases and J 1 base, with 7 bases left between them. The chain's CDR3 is CASSLQGNTEAFF. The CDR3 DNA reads TGTGCCAGCAGTTTACAGGGGAACACTGAAGCTTTCTTT.

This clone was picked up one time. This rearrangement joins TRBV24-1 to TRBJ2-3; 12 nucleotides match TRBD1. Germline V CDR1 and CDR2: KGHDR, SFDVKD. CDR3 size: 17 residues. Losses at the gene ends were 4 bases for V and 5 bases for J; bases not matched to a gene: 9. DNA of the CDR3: TGTGCCACCAGTGACCTCACCGGGACAGGGGGCAGAGATACGCAGTATTTT. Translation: CATSDLTGTGGRDTQYF.